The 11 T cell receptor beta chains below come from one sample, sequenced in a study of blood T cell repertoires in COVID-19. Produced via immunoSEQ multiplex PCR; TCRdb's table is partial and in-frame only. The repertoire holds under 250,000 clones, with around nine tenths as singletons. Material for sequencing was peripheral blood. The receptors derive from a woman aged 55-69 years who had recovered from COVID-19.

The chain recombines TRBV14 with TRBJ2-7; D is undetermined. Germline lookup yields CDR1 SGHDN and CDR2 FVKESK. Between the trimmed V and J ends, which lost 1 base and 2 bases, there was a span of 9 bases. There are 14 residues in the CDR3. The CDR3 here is CASSQVGLPYEQYF. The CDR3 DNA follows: TGTGCCAGCAGCCAAGTCGGTTTACCCTACGAGCAGTACTTC.

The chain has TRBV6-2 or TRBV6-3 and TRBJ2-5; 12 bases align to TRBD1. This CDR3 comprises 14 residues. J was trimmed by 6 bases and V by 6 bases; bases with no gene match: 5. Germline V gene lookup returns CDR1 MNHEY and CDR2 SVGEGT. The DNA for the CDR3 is TGTGCCAGCAGCCATGGGACAGGGGGCAAGACCCAGTACTTC. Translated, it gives CASSHGTGGKTQYF.

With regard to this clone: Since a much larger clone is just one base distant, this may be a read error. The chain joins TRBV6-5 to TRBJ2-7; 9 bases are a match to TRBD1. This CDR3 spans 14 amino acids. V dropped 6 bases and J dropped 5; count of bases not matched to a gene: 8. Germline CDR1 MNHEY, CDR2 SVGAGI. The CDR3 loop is CASSQTGGFHEQYF. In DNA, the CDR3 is TGTGCCAGCAGCCAGACAGGGGGGTTCCACGAGCAGTACTTC.

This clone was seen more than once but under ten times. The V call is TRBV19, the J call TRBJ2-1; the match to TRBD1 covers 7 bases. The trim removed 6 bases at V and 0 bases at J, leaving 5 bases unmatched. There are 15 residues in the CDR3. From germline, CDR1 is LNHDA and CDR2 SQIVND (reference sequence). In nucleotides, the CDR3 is TGTGCCAGTAGCCTTTGGGACAGCTCCTACAATGAGCAGTTCTTC. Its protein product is CASSLWDSSYNEQFF.

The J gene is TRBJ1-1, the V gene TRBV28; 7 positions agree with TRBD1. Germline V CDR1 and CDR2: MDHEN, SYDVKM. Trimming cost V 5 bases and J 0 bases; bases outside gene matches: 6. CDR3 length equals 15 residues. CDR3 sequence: CASSLPGGMNTEAFF. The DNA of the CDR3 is TGTGCCAGCAGTCTCCCAGGGGGGATGAACACTGAAGCTTTCTTT.

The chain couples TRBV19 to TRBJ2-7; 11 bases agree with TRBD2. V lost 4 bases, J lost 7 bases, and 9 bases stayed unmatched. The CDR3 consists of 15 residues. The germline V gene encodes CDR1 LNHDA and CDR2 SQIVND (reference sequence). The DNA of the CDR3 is TGTGCCAGTAGTACCTTGACTAGCGGGGAAGGGGAGCAGTACTTC. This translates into CASSTLTSGEGEQYF.

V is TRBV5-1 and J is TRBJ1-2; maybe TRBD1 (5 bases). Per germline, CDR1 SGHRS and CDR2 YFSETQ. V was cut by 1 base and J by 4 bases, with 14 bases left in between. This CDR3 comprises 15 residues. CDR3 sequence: CASSLSGGFFYGYTF. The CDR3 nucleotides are TGCGCCAGCAGCTTGTCCGGGGGTTTCTTCTATGGCTACACCTTC.

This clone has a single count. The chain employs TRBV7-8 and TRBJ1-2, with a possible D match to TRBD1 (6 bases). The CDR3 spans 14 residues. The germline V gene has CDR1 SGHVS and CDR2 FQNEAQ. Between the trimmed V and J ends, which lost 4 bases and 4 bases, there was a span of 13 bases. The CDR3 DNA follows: TGTGCCAGCAGCTCCTACAGGGATGTCTATGGCTACACCTTC. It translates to CASSSYRDVYGYTF.

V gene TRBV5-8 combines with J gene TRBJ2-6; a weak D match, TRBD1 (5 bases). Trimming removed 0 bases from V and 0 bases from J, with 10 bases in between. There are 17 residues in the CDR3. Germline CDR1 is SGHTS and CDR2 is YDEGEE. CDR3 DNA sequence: TGTGCCAGCAGCTTGGGACAGAGTTACTCTGGGGCCAACGTCCTGACTTTC. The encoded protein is CASSLGQSYSGANVLTF.

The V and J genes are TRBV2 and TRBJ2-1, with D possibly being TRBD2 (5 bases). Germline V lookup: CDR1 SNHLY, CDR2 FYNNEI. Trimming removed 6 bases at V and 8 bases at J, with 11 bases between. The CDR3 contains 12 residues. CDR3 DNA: TGTGCCAGCAGCTGGACGAGGGATGAGCAGTTCTTC. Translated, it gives CASSWTRDEQFF.

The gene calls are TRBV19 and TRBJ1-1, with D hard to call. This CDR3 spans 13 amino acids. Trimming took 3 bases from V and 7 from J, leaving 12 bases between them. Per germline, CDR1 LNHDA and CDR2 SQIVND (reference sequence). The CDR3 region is CASSIRGSLEAFF. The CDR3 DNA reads TGTGCCAGTAGTATCCGGGGTAGCCTTGAAGCTTTCTTT.